This T cell receptor beta chain was observed in a study of blood T cell repertoires in COVID-19. Whole-study context: COVID-19 samples collected from the United States, Italy and Spain covered acute and convalescent phases. In each case, the material was cDNA or gDNA derived from T cells, B-cell-depleted T cells, or PBMCs.

The CDR3 spans 12 residues. Deletions cut 3 bases from V and 1 base from J, with 3 bases between. Original processing notes: The authors estimated nucleated cell counts from reference gene primer amplification. Here immunoSEQ multiplex PCR was the method, and the copy in TCRdb shows in-frame clones only, minus some. Clone size and V and J calls were adopted from that table, with D and trimming inferred from the DNA. The profile shows 95,000 or so clones, 84% of them singletons. The sample taken for sequencing was peripheral blood. The V gene is TRBV12-3 or TRBV12-4, the J gene TRBJ1-2; D is unclear. This receptor was taken from a human donor in a cohort sampled during active COVID-19. In nucleotides, the CDR3 is TGTGCCAGCAGTTTCGGTAACTATGGCTACACCTTC. Translating gives CASSFGNYGYTF.